A single TCR beta chain is shown here with its context. Antigen: not known. These data are taken from a study of PD-L1 blockade in urothelial cancer. Study results and limitations: More expansion of tumor-associated blood clones, seen at 3 weeks, marked durable-benefit patients. Below-median pretreatment blood TCR clonality was associated with improved progression-free and overall survival.

The CDR3 sequence is 17 residues long. Losses at the gene ends were 6 bases for V and 0 bases for J; bases not matched to a gene: 8. Germline values: CDR1 SNHLY, CDR2 FYNNEI. Repertoires were generated with immunoSEQ multiplex PCR, while TCRdb's copy carries only in-frame clones and drops some. The data hold about 51,000 clones, with around 86% observed a single time. This sequence originates from a man aged 55 to 70 with urothelial cancer. J is TRBJ1-6 and V is TRBV2, with 7 bases identical to TRBD1. Sequencing was performed on PBMCs, taken around atezolizumab (anti-PD-L1) treatment. Here the CDR3 reads CASSQTGEGSYNSPLHF. The CDR3 nucleotides read TGTGCCAGCAGCCAAACAGGGGAAGGCTCCTATAATTCACCCCTCCACTTT.